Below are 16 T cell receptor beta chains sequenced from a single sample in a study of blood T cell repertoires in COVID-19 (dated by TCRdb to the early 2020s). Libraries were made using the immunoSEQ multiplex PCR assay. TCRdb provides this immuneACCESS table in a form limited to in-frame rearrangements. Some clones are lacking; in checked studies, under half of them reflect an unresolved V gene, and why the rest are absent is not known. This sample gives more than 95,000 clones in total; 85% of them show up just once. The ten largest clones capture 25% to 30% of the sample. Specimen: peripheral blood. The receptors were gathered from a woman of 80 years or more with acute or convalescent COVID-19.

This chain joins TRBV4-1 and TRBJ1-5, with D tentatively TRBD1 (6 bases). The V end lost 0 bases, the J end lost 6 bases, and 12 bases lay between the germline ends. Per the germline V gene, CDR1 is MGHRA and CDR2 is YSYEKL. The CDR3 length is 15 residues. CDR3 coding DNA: TGCGCCAGCAGCCAAGATTTCAGGGGAGCTCAGCCCCAGCATTTT. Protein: CASSQDFRGAQPQHF.

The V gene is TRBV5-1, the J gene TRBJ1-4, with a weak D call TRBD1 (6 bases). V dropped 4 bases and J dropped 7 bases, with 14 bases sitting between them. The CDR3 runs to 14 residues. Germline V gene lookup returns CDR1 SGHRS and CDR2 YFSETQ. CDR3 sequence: CASSLGGVGEKLFF. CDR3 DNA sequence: TGCGCCAGCAGCCTAGGGGGAGTAGGTGAAAAACTGTTTTTT.

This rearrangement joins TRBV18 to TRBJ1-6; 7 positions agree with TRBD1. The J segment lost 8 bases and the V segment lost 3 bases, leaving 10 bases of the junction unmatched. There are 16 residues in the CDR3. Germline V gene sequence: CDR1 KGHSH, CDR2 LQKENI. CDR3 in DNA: TGTGCCAGCTCACCCACTGCGACAGGGAGCGATTCACCCCTCCACTTT. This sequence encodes CASSPTATGSDSPLHF.

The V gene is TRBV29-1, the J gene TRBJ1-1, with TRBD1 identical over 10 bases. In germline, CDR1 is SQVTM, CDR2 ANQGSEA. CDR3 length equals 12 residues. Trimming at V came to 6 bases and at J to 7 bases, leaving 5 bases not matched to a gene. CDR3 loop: CSVDRGSGEAFF. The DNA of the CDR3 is TGCAGCGTGGACAGGGGGAGTGGTGAAGCTTTCTTT.

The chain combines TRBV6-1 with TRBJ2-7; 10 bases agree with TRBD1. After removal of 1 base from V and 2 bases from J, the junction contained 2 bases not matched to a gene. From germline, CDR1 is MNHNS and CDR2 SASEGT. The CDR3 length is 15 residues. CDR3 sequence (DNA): TGTGCCAGCAGTGAAGGGACAGGGGGAACCTACGAGCAGTACTTC. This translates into CASSEGTGGTYEQYF.

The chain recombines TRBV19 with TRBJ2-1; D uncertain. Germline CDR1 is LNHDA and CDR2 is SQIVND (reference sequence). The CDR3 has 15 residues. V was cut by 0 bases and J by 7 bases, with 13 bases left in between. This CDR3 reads CASSIDGQVFNEQFF. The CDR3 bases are TGTGCCAGTAGTATAGATGGGCAGGTCTTTAATGAGCAGTTCTTC. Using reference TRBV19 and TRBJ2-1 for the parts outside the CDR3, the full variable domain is DGGITQSPKYLFRKEGQNVTLSCEQNLNHDAMYWYRQDPGQGLRLIYYSQIVNDFQKGDIAEGYSVSREKKESFPLTVTSAQKNPTAFYLCASSIDGQVFNEQFFGPGTRLTVL.

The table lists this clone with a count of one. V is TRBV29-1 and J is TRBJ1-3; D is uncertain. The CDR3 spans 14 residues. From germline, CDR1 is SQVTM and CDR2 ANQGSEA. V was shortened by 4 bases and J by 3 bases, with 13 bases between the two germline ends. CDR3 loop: CSVGGGVGGNTIYF. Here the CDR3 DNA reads TGCAGCGTTGGAGGAGGCGTTGGTGGAAACACCATATATTTT.

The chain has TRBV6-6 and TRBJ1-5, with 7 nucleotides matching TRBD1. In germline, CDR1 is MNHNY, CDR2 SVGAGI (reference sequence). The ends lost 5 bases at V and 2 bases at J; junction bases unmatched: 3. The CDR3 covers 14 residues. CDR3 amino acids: CASSTGAGNQPQHF. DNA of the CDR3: TGTGCCAGCAGTACAGGGGCTGGCAATCAGCCCCAGCATTTT.

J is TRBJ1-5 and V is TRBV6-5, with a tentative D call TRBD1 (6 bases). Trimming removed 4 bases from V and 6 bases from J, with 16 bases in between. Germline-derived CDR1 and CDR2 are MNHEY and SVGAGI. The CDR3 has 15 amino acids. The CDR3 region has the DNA TGTGCCAGCAGTTCCCTCCGAGGGGGATTTCAGCCCCAGCATTTT. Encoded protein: CASSSLRGGFQPQHF.

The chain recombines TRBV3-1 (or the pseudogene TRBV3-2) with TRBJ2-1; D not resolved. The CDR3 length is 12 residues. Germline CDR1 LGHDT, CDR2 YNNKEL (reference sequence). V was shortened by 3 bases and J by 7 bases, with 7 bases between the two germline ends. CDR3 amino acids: CASSHLMNEQFF. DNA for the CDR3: TGTGCCAGCAGCCACCTAATGAATGAGCAGTTCTTC.

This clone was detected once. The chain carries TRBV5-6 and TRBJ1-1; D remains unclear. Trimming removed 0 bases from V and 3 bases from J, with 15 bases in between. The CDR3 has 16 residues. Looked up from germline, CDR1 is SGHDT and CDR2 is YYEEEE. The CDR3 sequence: CASSLGPNQAYTEAFF. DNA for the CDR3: TGTGCCAGCAGCTTGGGGCCCAACCAGGCATACACTGAAGCTTTCTTT.

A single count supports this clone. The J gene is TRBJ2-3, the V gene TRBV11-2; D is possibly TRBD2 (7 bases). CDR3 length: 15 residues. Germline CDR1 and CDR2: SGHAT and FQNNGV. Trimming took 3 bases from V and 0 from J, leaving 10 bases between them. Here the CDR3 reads CASSFGGASTDTQYF. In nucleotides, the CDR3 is TGTGCCAGCAGCTTTGGGGGGGCGAGCACAGATACGCAGTATTTT.

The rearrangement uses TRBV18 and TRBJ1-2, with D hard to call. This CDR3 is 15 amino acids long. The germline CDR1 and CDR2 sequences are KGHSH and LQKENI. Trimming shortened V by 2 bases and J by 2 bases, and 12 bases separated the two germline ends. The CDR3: CASSPGHRGNYGYTF. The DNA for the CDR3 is TGTGCCAGCTCACCAGGTCACCGCGGAAACTATGGCTACACCTTC.

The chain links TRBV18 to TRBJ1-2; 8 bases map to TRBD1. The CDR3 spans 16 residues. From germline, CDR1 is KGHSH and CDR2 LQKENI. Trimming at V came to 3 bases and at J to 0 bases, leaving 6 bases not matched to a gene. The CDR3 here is CASSPMTGEPNYGYTF. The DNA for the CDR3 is TGTGCCAGCTCACCGATGACAGGGGAGCCTAACTATGGCTACACCTTC. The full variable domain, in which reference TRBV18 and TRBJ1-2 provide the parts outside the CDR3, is NAGVMQNPRHLVRRRGQEARLRCSPMKGHSHVYWYRQLPEEGLKFMVYLQKENIIDESGMPKERFSAEFPKEGPSILRIQQVVRGDSAAYFCASSPMTGEPNYGYTFGSGTRLTVV.

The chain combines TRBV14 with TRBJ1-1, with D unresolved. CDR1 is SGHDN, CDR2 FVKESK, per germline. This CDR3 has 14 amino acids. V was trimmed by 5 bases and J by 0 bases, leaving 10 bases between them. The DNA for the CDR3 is TGTGCCAGCAGCGAACAGACGCTGAACACTGAAGCTTTCTTT. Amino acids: CASSEQTLNTEAFF.

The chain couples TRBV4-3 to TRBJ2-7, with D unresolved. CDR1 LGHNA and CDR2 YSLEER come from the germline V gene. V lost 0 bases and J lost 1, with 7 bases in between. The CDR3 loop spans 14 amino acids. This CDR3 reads CASSQEPQSYEQYF. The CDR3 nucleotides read TGCGCCAGCAGCCAAGAACCACAGTCCTACGAGCAGTACTTC.